This T cell receptor beta chain was observed in a study of PD-L1 blockade in urothelial cancer (dated by TCRdb to the late 2010s). Regarding the study in general: Therapy was started in the mid-2010s for all patients, and atezolizumab 1,200 mg was administered intravenously every 3 weeks. The study, an exploratory multi-omic analysis, examined somatic, immune and clinical correlates of response to PD-L1 blockade with atezolizumab in urothelial cancer. Pretreatment tumor samples and matched peripheral blood, collected serially before and after atezolizumab treatment, underwent TCR sequencing. Pretreatment blood TCR-seq was available for twenty-nine patients, at least one posttreatment blood collection was obtained for around 25 patients, and tumor TCR-seq was available for around 25 patients. Durable clinical benefit was defined as a progression-free survival longer than 6 months, and TCR features were additionally tested against progression-free survival and overall survival. About 85% of the 29 patients were identified as males with urothelial cancer of bladder origin, and a prior smoking history was reported by 18 of 29 patients. Blood samples were analyzed 3 weeks after the start of treatment (second dose) and 6 weeks after the start of treatment. Blood samples yielded a median of about 150,000 T cells and roughly 83,000 unique TCRs, with median clonality 0.080. Whole exome sequencing and RNA sequencing of pretreatment tumors were performed alongside TCR sequencing in the same patients. Patients had an ECOG performance status of 0 or 1 and had received between 0 and 3 prior chemotherapy regimens. Under ten patients reached durable clinical benefit, while about 20 patients did not.

The CDR3 sequence holds 16 residues, the cysteine and phenylalanine included. Left in the record is the CDR3 DNA by itself, 48 bases read in frame from the first base. CDR1 and CDR2 (SGHRS, YFSETQ) derive from the germline V gene. Deletion took 5 bases off V and 0 bases off J, with a span of 16 bases between the germline ends. As concerns this clone: Which antigen it targets is not known. No clone much larger than this one lies a single base away; base qualities are absent.

Each PCR received spiked-in synthetic TCR analog templates so that absolute template abundance could be estimated from read counts. Using the immunoSEQ assay, TCRbeta CDR3 regions were amplified from genomic DNA with bias-controlled V and J gene primers. Rearranged TCRbeta segments were sequenced at approximately 20X coverage. Under the source paper's analysis protocol: Sequencing errors were corrected by clustering, and CDR3s were annotated against IMGT so that V, D and J genes could be assigned. Downstream analyses used only productive TCRbeta rearrangements, leaving out any out-of-frame or stop-codon sequences. Clonality was computed as one minus Shannon entropy normalized by the log of the number of unique productive sequences. Fisher's exact test with Benjamini-Hochberg correction, at a threshold of adjusted p below 0.01, was used to find clones that differed between time points or between blood and tumor. TCRdb took this table from immuneACCESS and kept in-frame rearrangements with V and J called. Such tables lack part of the clones; where checked against another copy, unresolved V genes explain under half of the gap, and the rest is unexplained. V and J calls and clone size are copied from that table; D and trimming were computed from the DNA. This sample has about 50,000 clones in its table, and more than 70% of those were observed once. Together, the top ten hold about 20% of the sample.

General findings and caveats noted by the study authors: Patients with durable benefit showed greater expansion of tumor-associated TCR clones in peripheral blood 3 weeks after starting treatment (n ≈ 22, p = 0.022). Because the sample size was small (n ≈ 29) and many exploratory analyses were performed, the results are intended to be hypothesis-generating. Improved progression-free and overall survival was found to be associated with pretreatment peripheral blood TCR clonality below the median.

The time point tag for this specimen amounts to: pretreatment peripheral blood. A total of roughly 31 patients with locally advanced or metastatic urothelial carcinoma, treated at Memorial Sloan Kettering on a trial protocol, made up the cohort. Peripheral blood mononuclear cells were collected pretreatment and during treatment, with between 1 and 8 total time points obtained per patient. The Qiagen DNeasy Blood extraction kit was used to purify genomic DNA from total PBMCs and tumor samples. PBMCs were collected pretreatment and during treatment, and were isolated and stored as previously described.

This TCR derives from a man in his sixties with urothelial cancer. The V gene is TRBV5-1 and the J gene is TRBJ2-3; the D gene is perhaps TRBD1, from 6 matching bases. This specimen was PBMCs, taken around atezolizumab (anti-PD-L1) treatment. The nucleotide sequence is given as TGCGCCAGCAGGCCAGGGGACGAGGCTAGCACAGATACGCAGTATTTT. Translated, it gives CASRPGDEASTDTQYF.